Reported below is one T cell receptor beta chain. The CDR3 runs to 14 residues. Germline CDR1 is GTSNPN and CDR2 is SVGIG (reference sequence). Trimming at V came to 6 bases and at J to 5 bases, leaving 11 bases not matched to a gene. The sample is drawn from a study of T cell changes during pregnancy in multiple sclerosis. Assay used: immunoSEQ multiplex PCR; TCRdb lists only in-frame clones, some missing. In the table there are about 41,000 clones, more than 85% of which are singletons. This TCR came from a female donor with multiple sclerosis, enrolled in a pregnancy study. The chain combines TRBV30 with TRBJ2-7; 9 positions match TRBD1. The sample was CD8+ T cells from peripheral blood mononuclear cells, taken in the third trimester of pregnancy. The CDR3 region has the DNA TGTGCCTGTTGGGGGGGACAGGGTTTGCACGAGCAGTACTTC. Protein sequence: CACWGGQGLHEQYF.